These T cell receptor beta chains were read from a single sample in a study of T cells in Graves' hyperthyroidism and ophthalmopathy. TCRdb recomputed calls from the multiplex PCR reads with MiXCR, one row per CDR3 protein. Of 730,000 or so distinct CDR3 sequences listed, roughly 20% are singletons. The sample consisted of blood. The receptors here all came from a woman aged 50 to 60 with Graves' hyperthyroidism that later progressed to Graves' ophthalmopathy. CDR3s include the opening cysteine and the closing phenylalanine or tryptophan. A D gene is named only where the DNA matches it firmly. Some rows mark clone size as missing; the rest say once, few, many or name a class of expanded clone.

>many|TRBD1|TRBV13|TRBJ2-2
TGTGCCAGCAGGTTGACAGGGGACACCGGGGAGCTGTTTTTT
CASRLTGDTGELFF
>.|TRBD2|TRBV24-1|TRBJ2-1
TGTGCCACCAGTGACCAGCGGGGGGGCCTGGATGAGCAGTTCTTC
CATSDQRGGLDEQFF
>.|.|TRBV7-2|TRBJ1-1
TGTGCCAGCAGCCTACTCGCGGGGGGCGCCGACACTGAAGCTTTCTTT
CASSLLAGGADTEAFF
>few|.|TRBV6-6|TRBJ1-3
TGTGCCAGCAGTTACGGTCGTGTCTCTGGAAACACCATATATTTT
CASSYGRVSGNTIYF
>many|.|TRBV11-2|TRBJ2-1
TGTGCCAGCAGCGAACAGGTTTATGGGTATGTGGAGCAGTTCTTC
CASSEQVYGYVEQFF
>.|TRBD1|TRBV7-6|TRBJ2-7
TGTGCCAGCAGCCAGGGACAGTTCTACTACGAGCAGTACTTC
CASSQGQFYYEQYF
>few|.|TRBV9|TRBJ1-1
TGTGCCAGCAGCGTAGGGAGGGCCGCGGAGGTAGCTTTCTTT
CASSVGRAAEVAFF
>.|.|TRBV6-5|TRBJ1-5
TGTGCCAGCAGTTACTCTCCCGGGCGAGGTCAGCCCCAGCATTTT
CASSYSPGRGQPQHF
>.|.|TRBV5-8|TRBJ1-2
TGTGCCACCAAGAGAAGGAGCCCTTCTGGCTACACCTTC
CATKRRSPSGYTF
>many|.|TRBV5-5|TRBJ2-5
TGTGCCAGCAGCTTGGAACAAGAGACCCAGTACTTC
CASSLEQETQYF
>few|.|TRBV20-1|TRBJ1-1
TGCAGTGCTAATCTTGGGGTTGAAGCTTTCTTT
CSANLGVEAFF
>.|TRBD2|TRBV6-1|TRBJ2-1
TGTGCCAGCAGCATCATGACGGGGGGGCCCTACAATGAGCAGTTCTTC
CASSIMTGGPYNEQFF
>many|TRBD2|TRBV2|TRBJ2-2
TGTGCCAGCAGCGTAGCGGGGGGGAACACCGGGGAGCTGTTTTTT
CASSVAGGNTGELFF
>many|.|TRBV20-1|TRBJ2-7
TGCAGTGCCCCGGGCCCAGGGGTAATCGAGCAGTACTTC
CSAPGPGVIEQYF
>many|TRBD2|TRBV20-1|TRBJ2-3
TGCAGTGCTAGCACTCCGGGACTAGCGGGGGGAGGTACGCAGTATTTT
CSASTPGLAGGGTQYF
>many|TRBD1|TRBV5-6|TRBJ1-5
TGTGCCAGCAGCGTCGACAGGGGCGGCAATCAGCCCCAGCATTTT
CASSVDRGGNQPQHF
>many|TRBD2|TRBV5-1|TRBJ2-3
TGCGCCAGCAGCTTGGCGGCGGGGGAGACAGATACGCAGTATTTT
CASSLAAGETDTQYF
>many|.|TRBV3-1|TRBJ2-1
TGTGCCAGCAGCCTGACAAGCGGGCCGGACAATGAGCAGTTCTTC
CASSLTSGPDNEQFF
>few|TRBD1|TRBV30|TRBJ1-1
TGTGCCTGGATCCGGGACAGGGTGTCGAACACTGAAGCTTTCTTT
CAWIRDRVSNTEAFF
>many|.|TRBV30|TRBJ1-1
TGTGCCTGGAATGGACAGATGAACACTGAAGCTTTCTTT
CAWNGQMNTEAFF
>many|.|TRBV20-1|TRBJ1-2
TGCAGGGCAGACCAAAATGGCTACACCTTC
CRADQNGYTF
>.|.|TRBV6-2/TRBV6-3|TRBJ1-2
TGTGCCGGCAGTGCCTTACAGCGACACCCCACCTTC
CAGSALQRHPTF
>.|TRBD1|TRBV5-1|TRBJ2-5
TGCGCCAGCAGCCCGGGGACAGCTCATCCTCAAGAGACCCAGTACTTC
CASSPGTAHPQETQYF
>.|.|TRBV19|TRBJ2-2
TGTGCCAGTAGTCCGGACGTCGTCCCGGGGCTGTTTTTT
CASSPDVVPGLFF
>many|TRBD1|TRBV12-3/TRBV12-4|TRBJ2-4
TGTGCCAGCAGTTTAAAATCGGGCAGGGGGAAAAACATTCAGTACTTC
CASSLKSGRGKNIQYF
>.|TRBD1|TRBV5-1|TRBJ2-3
TGCGCCAGCAGCTTGGTCGGACAGGGGATAGACACAGATACGCAGTATTTT
CASSLVGQGIDTDTQYF
>.|.|TRBV7-9|TRBJ2-1
TGTGCCAGCAGATGGACAGAGAGTAATGAGCAGTTCTTC
CASRWTESNEQFF
>many|.|TRBV20-1|TRBJ2-3
TGCAGTGCTAGAGATAGGCGGGGAAGCACAGATACGCAGTATTTT
CSARDRRGSTDTQYF
>.|.|TRBV5-1|TRBJ2-5
TGCGCCAGCAGCTTGGCCGCAGGGGCAGGGGAGACCCAGTACTTC
CASSLAAGAGETQYF
>.|.|TRBV18|TRBJ1-2
TGTGCCAGCTCACCTGGGGCAGCTAACTATGGCTACACCTTC
CASSPGAANYGYTF
>.|.|TRBV6-2/TRBV6-3|TRBJ2-3
TGTGCCAGCAGTTACTCCTTGGGGGGGGGCCCCCTAGATACGCAGTATTTT
CASSYSLGGGPLDTQYF
>once|.|TRBV5-5|TRBJ1-3
TGTGCCAGCAGCCGGGGACCGCCGGAGAACACCATATATTTT
CASSRGPPENTIYF
>.|.|TRBV20-1|TRBJ1-5
TGCAGTGCTACCGGCGGGGTGGGAAACAATCAGCCCCAGCATTTT
CSATGGVGNNQPQHF
>.|.|TRBV28|TRBJ2-4
TGTGCCAGCTATGACCCCCCCAGAAACATTCAGTACTTC
CASYDPPRNIQYF
>.|.|TRBV12-3/TRBV12-4|TRBJ2-2
TGTGCCAGCAGTCTCTACCTCGTGGCACAGAGTGTAGGACCGAACACCGGGGAGCTGTTTTTT
CASSLYLVAQSVGPNTGELFF
>many|TRBD1|TRBV12-3/TRBV12-4|TRBJ1-2
TGTGCCAGCAGTTTACACCGACAGGGCACTTCTGGCTACACCTTC
CASSLHRQGTSGYTF
>many|.|TRBV27|TRBJ2-7
TGTGCCAGCAGTTTATTTGCGGGGCTCGGGTACGAGCAGTACTTC
CASSLFAGLGYEQYF
>once|.|TRBV7-9|TRBJ1-2
TGTGCCAGCAGCTTAGGGGCTCTCTATGGCTACACCTTC
CASSLGALYGYTF
>many|TRBD1|TRBV7-9|TRBJ2-5
TGTGCCAGCAGCTTGGGGGAATGGGGACAGGGAGAAGAGACCCAGTACTTC
CASSLGEWGQGEETQYF
>many|.|TRBV11-2|TRBJ2-7
TGTGCCAGCAGCTTAGAGGGGAACGAGCAGTACTTC
CASSLEGNEQYF
>many|TRBD1|TRBV12-3/TRBV12-4|TRBJ1-1
TGTGCCAGCACCCTAACAGGGGGTCTGAGGGACACTGAAGCTTTCTTT
CASTLTGGLRDTEAFF
>many|TRBD1|TRBV7-6|TRBJ2-7
TGTGCCAGCAGCTTAGCGGGGACAGCCGGGGAGCAGTACTTC
CASSLAGTAGEQYF
>.|.|TRBV9|TRBJ1-5
TGTGCCAGCAGCGTAGGTGGGTATCAGCCCCAGCATTTT
CASSVGGYQPQHF
>.|.|TRBV28|TRBJ1-2
TGTGCCAGCAGGCGTACCATCCCCGACAGTAACTATGGCTACACCTTC
CASRRTIPDSNYGYTF
>.|.|TRBV12-3/TRBV12-4|TRBJ2-4
TGTGCCAGCAGTTACCTGGAGACGGCTGCCAAAAACATTCAGTACTTC
CASSYLETAAKNIQYF